This T cell receptor (beta chain) was obtained from a study of human T cells and chemical hapten exposure. Individual cDNA molecules in this library carried unique molecular identifiers. TCRdb reprocessed the RACE reads with MiXCR, giving one entry per CDR3 protein. The table includes roughly 130,000 distinct CDR3 sequences, around 8.2% detected once. V was clipped by 4 bases and J by 2 bases; unmatched bases: 9. This CDR3 spans 17 amino acids. The germline V gene has CDR1 LGHDT and CDR2 YNNKEL (reference sequence). Worth noting for this clonotype: Its cognate antigen is unknown.

Time point denoted: healthy volunteer bleed at 2 weeks. Someone pulled total RNA out of unfractionated whole blood. Findings and caveats of the study: Counts of TCRs above 1 in 1000 frequency stayed unchanged with DPC sensitization.

The clonotype comes from a male donor in good health. Some clones in this sample may be carry-over from other donors' samples. This sequence joins TRBV3-1 and TRBJ2-5; 11 nucleotides match TRBD2. The sequenced material came from whole blood. CDR3 nucleotide sequence: TGTGCCAGCAGCCGCCTAGCGGGAGGCCCCATTCAAGAGACCCAGTACTTC. Translation gives CASSRLAGGPIQETQYF.